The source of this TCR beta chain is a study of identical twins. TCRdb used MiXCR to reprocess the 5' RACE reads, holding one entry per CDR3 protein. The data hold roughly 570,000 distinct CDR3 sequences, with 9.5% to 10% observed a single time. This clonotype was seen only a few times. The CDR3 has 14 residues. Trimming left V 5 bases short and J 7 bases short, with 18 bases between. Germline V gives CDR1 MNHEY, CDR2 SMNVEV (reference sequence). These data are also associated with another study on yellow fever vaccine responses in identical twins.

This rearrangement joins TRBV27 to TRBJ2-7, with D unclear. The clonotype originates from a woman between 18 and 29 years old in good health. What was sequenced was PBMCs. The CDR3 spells CASSRTGGVGEQYF. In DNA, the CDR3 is TGTGCCAGCAGTCGGACGGGTGGGGTGGGGGAGCAGTACTTC.